This T cell receptor beta chain is drawn from a study of identical twins. Study observations and caveats: Clonotypes of the beta chain that were abundant in cord blood carried fewer insertions (memory repertoires showed none).

This clonotype was counted a few times. Its antigen is not identified. TCRdb reprocessed the 5' RACE reads with MiXCR, giving one entry per CDR3 protein. The data hold about 720,000 distinct CDR3 sequences, with under 9% observed a single time. This CDR3 region has 15 residues. Trimming removed 1 base from V and 4 bases from J, with 12 bases in between. Germline V gene data show CDR1 as SGHVS and CDR2 as FNYEAQ. A further study also used this sample, focusing on yellow fever vaccine responses in identical twins.

Source material: PBMCs. The clonotype comes from a woman in her late teens or twenties in good health. The chain employs TRBV7-6 and TRBJ2-3; D gene uncertain. The CDR3 sequence: CASSLGANSADTQYF. CDR3 DNA: TGTGCCAGCAGCTTAGGGGCAAACTCTGCAGATACGCAGTATTTT.